This entry lists 12 T cell receptor beta chains sequenced from one sample in a study of cytomegalovirus exposure and HLA in healthy donors. The PCR had 60 Vbeta and 13 Jbeta primers. Only in-frame clones appear in the TCRdb table, and some are missing; sequencing was by immunoSEQ multiplex PCR. The table records tens of thousands of clones, around 76% of them present only once. Material for sequencing was PBMCs. The receptor set was obtained from a woman between 50 and 59 years old in good health and CMV-seropositive.

This clone was observed a handful of times. The CDR3 here is CASSPLLGRGVGTEAFF. CDR3 coding DNA: TGTGCCAGCAGTCCCCTCCTTGGCAGGGGGGTTGGTACTGAAGCTTTCTTT. This chain connects TRBV28 to TRBJ1-1; 7 positions match TRBD1. The CDR3 runs to 17 residues. Germline loops: CDR1 MDHEN, CDR2 SYDVKM. V was pared by 5 bases and J by 5 bases, with 17 bases of the junction left unmatched.

This chain uses TRBV11-3 with TRBJ1-1; the D gene is possibly TRBD1 (6 bases). CDR3 length equals 15 residues. Looked up from germline, CDR1 is SGHNT and CDR2 is YENEEA. The V and J ends lost 1 base and 4 bases respectively, with 13 bases between them. CDR3 amino acids: CASSLAVTGPTEAFF. The DNA for the CDR3 is TGTGCCAGCAGCTTAGCTGTAACAGGGCCCACTGAAGCTTTCTTT.

This rearrangement joins TRBV29-1 to TRBJ2-3; D call uncertain. Trimming took off 5 bases at V and 6 bases at J, with 9 bases between the two ends. Germline assignment: CDR1 SQVTM and CDR2 ANQGSEA. This CDR3 is 11 amino acids long. The CDR3 is CSVRFTDTQYF. The CDR3 DNA is TGCAGCGTTCGGTTCACTGATACGCAGTATTTT.

This clone appeared a few times. V and J are TRBV11-2 and TRBJ2-3; D not resolved. The CDR3 totals 12 residues. Trimming stripped 7 bases from V and 6 bases from J, with 11 bases between. The germline gives CDR1 SGHAT, CDR2 FQNNGV. The CDR3 protein is CASTASVDTQYF. CDR3 bases: TGTGCCAGCACCGCGTCGGTCGATACGCAGTATTTT.

This chain joins TRBV30 and TRBJ1-1, with D possibly being TRBD1 (6 bases). The germline V gene encodes CDR1 GTSNPN and CDR2 SVGIG (reference sequence). This CDR3 region has 14 residues. V lost 5 bases and J lost 0, with 13 bases in between. CDR3 residues: CAWGTGHLNTEAFF. In DNA, the CDR3 is TGTGCCTGGGGAACGGGACACTTGAACACTGAAGCTTTCTTT.

To note about this clone: Relative to the germline gene, one junction end is altered; a read error may explain this. J is TRBJ2-7 and V is TRBV7-9; no clear D. The germline CDR1 and CDR2 sequences are SEHNR and FQNEAQ (reference sequence). The CDR3 is 12 residues long. For the CDR3, the DNA is TGTTCCAGCAGCTTAGAGGCGGACGAGCAGTACTTC. This codes for CSSSLEADEQYF.

The chain uses TRBV25-1 and TRBJ2-2, with 10 bases that match TRBD1. The CDR3 spans 15 residues. Unmatched junction bases numbered 8, after V lost 7 bases and J lost 6 bases. From germline, CDR1 is MGHDK and CDR2 SYGVNS. In DNA, the CDR3 is TGTGCCAGCACCCCGGACAGGGGGGGGGCCGGGGAGCTGTTTTTT. Translation: CASTPDRGGAGELFF.

The chain couples TRBV5-4 to TRBJ2-3; a weak D match, TRBD2 (5 bases). Germline loops: CDR1 SGHNT, CDR2 YYREEE (reference sequence). The length of the CDR3 is 16 residues. Trimming removed 4 bases at V and 0 bases at J, with 15 bases between. The CDR3 reads CASSGRGWASTDTQYF. The CDR3 DNA sequence: TGTGCCAGCAGCGGACGCGGGTGGGCTAGCACAGATACGCAGTATTTT.

The rearrangement uses TRBV5-6 and TRBJ2-1, with D possibly TRBD1 on 5 matching bases. Germline V gene data show CDR1 as SGHDT and CDR2 as YYEEEE. V lost 0 bases and J lost 5, with 12 bases in between. This CDR3 has 15 residues. CDR3 sequence (DNA): TGTGCCAGCAGCTTGGAGCTCAGGGCAAACAATGAGCAGTTCTTC. Translation gives CASSLELRANNEQFF. The variable domain in full, completed from reference TRBV5-6 and TRBJ2-1, reads DAGVTQSPTHLIKTRGQQVTLRCSPKSGHDTVSWYQQALGQGPQFIFQYYEEEERQRGNFPDRFSGHQFPNYSSELNVNALLLGDSALYLCASSLELRANNEQFFGPGTRLTVL.

V gene TRBV27 combines with J gene TRBJ2-7; D ambiguous. The V gene's germline CDR1 is MNHEY and CDR2 SMNVEV (reference sequence). With 5 bases removed from V and 3 bases from J, the gap between germline ends came to 5 bases. The CDR3 spans 11 residues. The CDR3 loop reads CASSPGYEQYF. As DNA, the CDR3 is TGTGCCAGCAGTCCAGGCTACGAGCAGTACTTC.

The chain recombines TRBV4-1 with TRBJ2-1; 11 bases are shared with TRBD2. CDR1 and CDR2 (germline): MGHRA, YSYEKL. CDR3 length equals 15 residues. V lost 5 bases and J lost 8; bases outside the gene matches: 8. The CDR3 DNA reads TGCGCCAGCAGCGGGGCGACTAGCGGGAACTATGAGCAGTTCTTC. Translation gives CASSGATSGNYEQFF.

This chain uses TRBV29-1 with TRBJ2-5; D perhaps matches TRBD1 (5 bases). The V gene lost 4 bases and the J gene lost 4 bases, with 10 bases spanning the gap. Germline V CDR1 and CDR2: SQVTM, ANQGSEA. The CDR3 sequence is 12 residues long. For the CDR3, the DNA is TGCAGCGTTGCCAGGGATGGAGAGACCCAGTACTTC. It codes for CSVARDGETQYF.